This TCR beta chain appears in the sequencing data of a study of blood T cell repertoires in COVID-19. TCRdb keeps only in-frame clones here, not all; method: immunoSEQ multiplex PCR. The data hold fewer than 400,000 clones, with about 90% observed a single time. The V segment lost 5 bases and the J segment 0 bases; nucleotides outside the gene matches: 19. CDR1 is MGHRA, CDR2 YSYEKL, per germline. This CDR3 is built from 20 residues. Participants reported their clinical history, and cohort assignment relied on those reports. The chain is built from TRBV4-1 and TRBJ1-3, with 7 nucleotides matching TRBD1. Sequences were obtained from PBMCs or T cells enriched from blood (not recorded which). The TCR comes from a man aged 30 to 45 who had recovered from COVID-19. CDR3 sequence: CASSFPGTVKVRPSGNTIYF. CDR3 DNA: TGCGCCAGCAGCTTCCCCGGGACAGTCAAAGTACGCCCCTCTGGAAACACCATATATTTT.